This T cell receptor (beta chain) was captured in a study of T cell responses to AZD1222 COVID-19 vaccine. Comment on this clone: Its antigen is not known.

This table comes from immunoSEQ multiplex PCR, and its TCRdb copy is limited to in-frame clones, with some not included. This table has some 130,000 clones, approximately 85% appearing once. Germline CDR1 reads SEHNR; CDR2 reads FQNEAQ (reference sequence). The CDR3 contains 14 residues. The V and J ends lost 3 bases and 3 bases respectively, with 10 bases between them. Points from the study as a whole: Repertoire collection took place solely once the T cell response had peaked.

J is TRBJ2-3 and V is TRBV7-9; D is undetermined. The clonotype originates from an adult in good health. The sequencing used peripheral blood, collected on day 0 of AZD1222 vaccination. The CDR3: CASSFSPPTDTQYF. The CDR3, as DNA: TGTGCCAGCAGCTTTAGCCCGCCGACAGATACGCAGTATTTT.